This T cell receptor (beta chain) was identified during a study of shared clonotypes between healthy human individuals. The CDR3 is made up of 16 amino acids. Germline V gene lookup returns CDR1 SGHTA and CDR2 FQGTGA. Trimming at V came to 8 bases and at J to 9 bases, leaving 16 bases not matched to a gene. TCRdb's copy holds only in-frame clones and misses some; the assay was immunoSEQ multiplex PCR. The data contain around 2.1 million clones, about 93% of them singletons. The naive CD8 population came from CD45RO-negative cells selected for CCR7, without terminally differentiated effector memory CD45RA+ cells.

The gene calls are TRBV7-3 and TRBJ2-1; 10 bases match TRBD1. Sequencing was performed on naive CD8+ T cells from PBMCs. The receptor was isolated from a man in his late teens or twenties in good health. Some clones in this sample may be carry-over from other donors' samples. The CDR3 sequence is CASGWGRGQGSGEQFF. Written as DNA, the CDR3 is TGTGCCAGCGGTTGGGGTCGGGGACAGGGGTCCGGTGAGCAGTTCTTC.